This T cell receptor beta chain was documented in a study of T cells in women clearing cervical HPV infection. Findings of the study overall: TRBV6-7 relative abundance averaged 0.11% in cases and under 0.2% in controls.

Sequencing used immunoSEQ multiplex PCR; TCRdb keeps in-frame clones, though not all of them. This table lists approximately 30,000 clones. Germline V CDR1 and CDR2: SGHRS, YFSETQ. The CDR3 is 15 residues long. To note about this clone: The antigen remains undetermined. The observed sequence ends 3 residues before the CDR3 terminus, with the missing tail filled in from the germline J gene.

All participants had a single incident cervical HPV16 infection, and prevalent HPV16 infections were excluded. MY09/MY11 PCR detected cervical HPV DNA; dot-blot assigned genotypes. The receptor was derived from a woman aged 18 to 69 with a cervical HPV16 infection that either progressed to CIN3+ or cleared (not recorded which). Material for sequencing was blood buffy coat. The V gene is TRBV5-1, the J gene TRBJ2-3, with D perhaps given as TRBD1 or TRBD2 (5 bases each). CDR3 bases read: TGCGCCAGCAGCTCCGACCCCTACGGTGAGGGGACG. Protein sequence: CASSSDPYGEGT. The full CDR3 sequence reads CASSSDPYGEGTQYF.